The clone carrying this T cell receptor (beta chain) was recorded many times. Its antigen is as yet unknown. The library was built from roughly 400 ng RNA with molecular barcoded adaptors for alpha/delta and beta/gamma chains. A single record per CDR3 protein comes from TCRdb applying MiXCR to the reads. This table holds 55,000 to 60,000 distinct CDR3 sequences, over 9% found once. The ends lost 0 bases at V and 4 bases at J; junction bases unmatched: 3. The CDR3 contains 15 residues. Looked up from germline, CDR1 is SGHRS and CDR2 is YFSETQ. This entry belongs to a study of read filtering for tumor transcriptome and immune sequencing. Study-level points and caveats: Correlation between methods rose after single-read clonotypes were removed.

The specimen was a population of CD138-negative cells sorted from bone marrow. This chain connects TRBV5-1 to TRBJ2-2, with 7 nucleotides matching TRBD2. The TCR comes from a donor over 35 with multiple myeloma. CDR3 nucleotide sequence: TGCGCCAGCAGCTTGGTTCCTAGCGGCACCGGGGAGCTGTTTTTT. As protein: CASSLVPSGTGELFF.